This TCR beta chain was recovered during a study of metastatic and nonmetastatic thyroid tumors. As for the study in general: Comparative analysis of repertoires was undertaken across blood and tumor or nodule tissue obtained from malignant and benign thyroid patients. Study-wide results and limits: Benign nodules reportedly had significantly lower TCR beta diversity than malignant thyroid tumors in blood and tumor.

Every patient underwent thyroid surgery untreated. Original handling: Construction of a distant-metastasis classifier for papillary thyroid cancer relied on CDR3 differences across clinicopathological groups. TCRdb reassembled clones from the PCR reads with MiXCR. The V and J calls and clone size come from TCRdb's table, not from the authors' own analysis. The repertoire includes some 16,000 clones, roughly 33% of them detected once, and around 13% sits in the top ten. The CDR3 loop spans 17 amino acids. Germline V gene sequence: CDR1 LNHDA, CDR2 SQIVND (reference sequence). Between the trimmed V and J ends, which lost 1 base and 1 base, there was a span of 14 bases. Remarks on this clone: Its antigen remains unidentified.

The specimen was tumor tissue. This TCR was recovered from a male donor with papillary thyroid cancer or a benign thyroid nodule (not recorded which). Some clones in this sample may be carry-over from other donors' samples. The chain couples TRBV19 to TRBJ1-5, with unresolved D. The CDR3 region is CASSIGRTRESNQPQHF. CDR3 coding DNA: TGTGCCAGTAGTATAGGTAGAACGCGGGAAAGCAATCAGCCCCAGCATTTT.